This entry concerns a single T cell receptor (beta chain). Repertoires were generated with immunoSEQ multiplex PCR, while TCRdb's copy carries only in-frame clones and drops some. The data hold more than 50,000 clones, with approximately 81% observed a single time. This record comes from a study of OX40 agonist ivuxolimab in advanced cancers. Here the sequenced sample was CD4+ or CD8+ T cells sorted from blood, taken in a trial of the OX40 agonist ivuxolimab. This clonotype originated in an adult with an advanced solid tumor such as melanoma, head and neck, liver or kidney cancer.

The CDR3 sequence is CSVEDLGRPGNTIYF. The CDR3 DNA follows: TGCAGCGTTGAAGATCTAGGGCGGCCTGGAAACACCATATATTTT. The J gene is TRBJ1-3, the V gene TRBV29-1; D gene uncertain. Germline V gene sequence: CDR1 SQVTM, CDR2 ANQGSEA. The V end lost 0 bases, the J end lost 2 bases, and 11 bases lay between the germline ends. CDR3 size: 15 residues.